The sequence of this TCR beta chain was determined in a study of T cells in narcolepsy. Study-level results: Blood of same and different patients, but not healthy controls, reportedly held recurring autoreactive clonotypes.

As for this clone: Its antigen is not identified.

Data came from immunoSEQ multiplex PCR; TCRdb stores just in-frame clones and leaves some out. Altogether tens of thousands of clones are present, 92% being singletons, with the ten largest covering about 1.2%. V dropped 0 bases and J dropped 4 bases, with 7 bases sitting between them. The CDR3 spans 13 residues. Germline V gene sequence: CDR1 GTSNPN, CDR2 SVGIG (reference sequence). The J gene is TRBJ1-5, the V gene TRBV30; D unresolved. Sequenced sample: CD45RA- memory CD4+ T cells from PBMCs. The clonotype comes from a human donor with narcolepsy. The CDR3 coding sequence is TGTGCCTGGAGTGTGGTCAGAAATCAGCCCCAGCATTTT. Translating gives CAWSVVRNQPQHF.